The 21 T cell receptor beta chains listed next were all sequenced from one sample in a study of T cells after yellow fever vaccination. TCRdb analysed the 5' RACE reads with MiXCR anew, one entry per CDR3 protein. The sample lists approximately 160,000 distinct CDR3 sequences, around 8.5% occurring once. Material: CD8+ T cells sorted from PBMCs, obtained 45 days after the yellow fever booster vaccination. Source of these receptors: a young man who received the YFV17D yellow fever vaccine.

CDR3 sequence: CASSMDGYEQYV. CDR3 in DNA: TGTGCCAGCAGTATGGACGGCTACGAGCAGTACGTC. The chain joins TRBV6-5 to TRBJ2-7; D uncertain. Trimming shortened V by 5 bases and J by 3 bases, and 8 bases separated the two germline ends. CDR1 and CDR2 (germline): MNHEY, SVGAGI. The CDR3 totals 12 residues.

This clonotype has at least ten counts. The rearrangement links TRBV5-1 to TRBJ2-7, with 10 positions matching TRBD1. Germline trimming cut 1 base from V and 1 base from J; bases unmatched to any gene: 5. CDR1 SGHRS and CDR2 YFSETQ come from the germline V gene. The CDR3 spans 16 residues. The CDR3 region has the DNA TGCGCCAGCAGCTTGTTCCGGGACAGGGGTTCCTACGAGCAGTACGTC. Amino acids: CASSLFRDRGSYEQYV.

This clonotype came up a few times. The rearrangement uses TRBV28 and TRBJ1-1, with D tentatively TRBD1 (6 bases). Germline CDR1 and CDR2: MDHEN and SYDVKM. The V gene lost 2 bases and the J gene lost 0 bases, with 19 bases spanning the gap. The CDR3 covers 18 residues. Written as DNA, the CDR3 is TGTGCCAGCAGTTTACTTTTGGGGGACACAGGGCTGAACACTGAAGCTTTCTTT. This sequence encodes CASSLLLGDTGLNTEAFF.

The chain uses TRBV4-1 and TRBJ2-1, with D unclear. The germline V and J ends were trimmed by 1 base and 0 bases, with 10 bases remaining between them. This CDR3 region has 16 residues. Per the germline V gene, CDR1 is MGHRA and CDR2 is YSYEKL. CDR3 residues: CASSQGIGPSYNEQFF. The DNA for the CDR3 is TGCGCCAGCAGCCAAGGTATCGGGCCCTCCTACAATGAGCAGTTCTTC.

This clonotype was counted a few times. V is TRBV7-2 and J is TRBJ2-3; D not resolved. The CDR3 is 14 residues long. Trimming took 1 base from V and 4 from J, leaving 9 bases between them. Germline V gene data show CDR1 as SGHTA and CDR2 as FQGNSA. The DNA of the CDR3 is TGTGCCAGCAGCTTAGATGCACCGGCAGATACGCAGTATTTT. Its protein product is CASSLDAPADTQYF.

The V and J genes are TRBV4-3 and TRBJ2-2; D ambiguous. Germline CDR1 and CDR2: LGHNA and YSLEER. Trimming took 2 bases from V and 3 from J, leaving 16 bases between them. The CDR3 has 17 amino acids. The CDR3 nucleotides read TGCGCCAGCAGCCAAACCACGCAGATTTTGTACACCGGGGAGCTGTTTTTT. Its protein is CASSQTTQILYTGELFF.

This chain uses TRBV9 with TRBJ1-5; D is perhaps TRBD1 (5 bases). V was clipped by 3 bases and J by 5 bases, with 9 bases between them. Germline V CDR1 and CDR2: SGDLS, YYNGEE. The CDR3 totals 13 residues. As DNA, the CDR3 is TGTGCCAGCAGCGGGCAGGGATATCAGCCCCAGCATTTT. It codes for CASSGQGYQPQHF.

The table lists this clonotype with many counts. The V call is TRBV7-9, the J call TRBJ1-1; D gene ambiguous. Trimming removed 5 bases from V and 8 bases from J, with 15 bases in between. This CDR3 region has 13 residues. Germline assignment: CDR1 SEHNR and CDR2 FQNEAQ (reference sequence). As DNA, the CDR3 is TGTGCCAGCAGCCAGGTGGCAGCCGCGGAAGCTTTCTTT. Protein product: CASSQVAAAEAFF.

Here the CDR3 reads CASSARQQGYNEQFF. The CDR3 DNA is TGTGCCAGCAGCGCACGGCAGCAGGGCTACAATGAGCAGTTCTTC. This sequence joins TRBV11-2 and TRBJ2-1; perhaps TRBD1 as D (5 bases). This CDR3 comprises 15 residues. Looked up from germline, CDR1 is SGHAT and CDR2 is FQNNGV. V was cut by 5 bases and J by 3 bases, with 14 bases left in between. Based on the CDR3 plus reference TRBV11-2 and TRBJ2-1, the full variable domain is EAGVAQSPRYKIIEKRQSVAFWCNPISGHATLYWYQQILGQGPKLLIQFQNNGVVDDSQLPKDRFSAERLKGVDSTLKIQPAKLEDSAVYLCASSARQQGYNEQFFGPGTRLTVL.

A few counts support this clonotype. This sequence joins TRBV7-9 and TRBJ2-3, with TRBD1 matching over 12 bases. Germline values: CDR1 SEHNR, CDR2 FQNEAQ (reference sequence). The CDR3 is 16 residues long. Unmatched junction bases numbered 5, after V lost 5 bases and J lost 2 bases. Here the CDR3 DNA reads TGTGCCAGCAGCCCGGGACAGGGGGCCCTCACAGATACGCAGTATTTT. The encoded protein is CASSPGQGALTDTQYF.

This clonotype was picked up a small number of times. The rearrangement uses TRBV19 and TRBJ1-1, with TRBD1 matching 7 bases. Germline lookup yields CDR1 LNHDA and CDR2 SQIVND (reference sequence). This CDR3 has 15 residues. J lost 3 bases, V lost 4 bases, and 8 bases had no gene match. The chain's CDR3 is CASSTPPDRDTEAFF. DNA of the CDR3: TGTGCCAGTAGTACGCCGCCCGACAGGGACACTGAAGCTTTCTTT.

This clonotype was observed a handful of times. This chain joins TRBV20-1 and TRBJ1-1; D perhaps matches TRBD1 (6 bases). CDR1 is DFQATT and CDR2 is SNEGSKA in the germline V gene (reference sequence). Trimming stripped 1 base from V and 1 base from J, with 16 bases between. The CDR3 covers 16 residues. The CDR3 DNA is TGCAGTGCTAGAGCTCCTACAGGGTGGGCGAACACTGAAGCTTTCTTT. This gives the protein CSARAPTGWANTEAFF.

The CDR3 DNA reads as TGTGCCAGCAGCCAAGATCCCCTGAACACTGAAGCTTTCTTT. Its protein product is CASSQDPLNTEAFF. The J gene is TRBJ1-1, the V gene TRBV14; no firm D call. V was pared by 0 bases and J by 0 bases, with 5 bases between. The CDR3 totals 14 residues. Germline CDR1 is SGHDN and CDR2 is FVKESK. Combining the CDR3 with reference TRBV14 and TRBJ1-1 gives the whole variable domain EAGVTQFPSHSVIEKGQTVTLRCDPISGHDNLYWYRRVMGKEIKFLLHFVKESKQDESGMPNNRFLAERTGGTYSTLKVQPAELEDSGVYFCASSQDPLNTEAFFGQGTRLTVV.

This clonotype has a handful of counts. V gene TRBV11-2 combines with J gene TRBJ2-7; possibly TRBD1 or TRBD2 for D (5 bases each). The germline V gene has CDR1 SGHAT and CDR2 FQNNGV. The CDR3 is 12 amino acids. V was pared by 7 bases and J by 4 bases, with 11 bases between. The DNA of the CDR3 is TGTGCCAGCACCGAGGGGCGGTACGAGCAGTACTTC. It yields the protein CASTEGRYEQYF.

This clonotype has a handful of counts. As DNA, the CDR3 is TGCGCCAGCAGCCACTCCGGTGGGGGGGCCCTTGGTGAGACCCAGTACTTC. It is translated as CASSHSGGGALGETQYF. V gene TRBV4-3 combines with J gene TRBJ2-5; possible D gene TRBD2, 7 bases. CDR3 length: 17 amino acids. V lost 3 bases to trimming and J lost 5 bases, with 22 bases between them. Looked up from germline, CDR1 is LGHNA and CDR2 is YSLEER.

This chain uses TRBV5-1 with TRBJ1-1; D not resolved. This CDR3 spans 18 amino acids. CDR1 SGHRS and CDR2 YFSETQ come from the germline V gene. Trimming stripped 0 bases from V and 2 bases from J, with 20 bases between. The chain's CDR3 is CASSLAGSARYENTEAFF. The DNA of the CDR3 is TGCGCCAGCAGCTTGGCAGGCTCCGCGAGGTATGAAAACACTGAAGCTTTCTTT.

The chain uses TRBV12-3 or TRBV12-4 and TRBJ1-2; 7 positions agree with TRBD1. With 3 bases clipped from V and 8 bases from J, the junction kept 6 bases outside the gene matches. There are 13 residues in the CDR3. In DNA, the CDR3 is TGTGCCAGCAGTTTCCGACAGGGTGTAGGCTACACCTTC. This codes for CASSFRQGVGYTF.

A few counts support this clonotype. The V gene is TRBV4-1, the J gene TRBJ2-3; possibly TRBD2 for D (5 bases). Trimming pared 3 bases from V and 0 bases from J, leaving 13 bases between. The CDR3 extends over 16 amino acids. Germline V CDR1 and CDR2: MGHRA, YSYEKL. CDR3: CASSHPRGTSTDTQYF. CDR3 in DNA: TGCGCCAGCAGCCACCCTCGGGGTACTAGCACAGATACGCAGTATTTT.

The rearrangement joins TRBV4-1 to TRBJ1-6; D not certain. The germline V gene encodes CDR1 MGHRA and CDR2 YSYEKL. Trimming stripped 0 bases from V and 9 bases from J, with 9 bases between. This CDR3 has 14 residues. The CDR3 DNA follows: TGCGCCAGCAGCCAAGATCGGGCCGTTTCACCCCTCCACTTT. This gives the protein CASSQDRAVSPLHF.

This clonotype was found many times. The V gene is TRBV9, the J gene TRBJ1-6; 9 bases match TRBD1. The CDR3 loop spans 22 amino acids. Trimming took 0 bases from V and 0 from J; bases not matched to a gene: 16. Germline V gene sequence: CDR1 SGDLS, CDR2 YYNGEE. The CDR3 sequence is CASSVAQGANLDDSSYNSPLHF. CDR3 nucleotides: TGTGCCAGCAGCGTAGCACAGGGGGCCAACCTCGACGATAGCTCCTATAATTCACCCCTCCACTTT.

This clonotype was seen a handful of times. The gene calls are TRBV4-3 and TRBJ2-2; D is perhaps TRBD1 (5 bases). CDR1 and CDR2 from the germline V gene are LGHNA and YSLEER. The CDR3 covers 16 residues. The V end was cut by 4 bases, the J end by 0 bases, with 12 bases between. CDR3 loop: CASSRKQVTNTGELFF. CDR3 DNA: TGCGCCAGCAGCCGGAAACAGGTGACGAACACCGGGGAGCTGTTTTTT.